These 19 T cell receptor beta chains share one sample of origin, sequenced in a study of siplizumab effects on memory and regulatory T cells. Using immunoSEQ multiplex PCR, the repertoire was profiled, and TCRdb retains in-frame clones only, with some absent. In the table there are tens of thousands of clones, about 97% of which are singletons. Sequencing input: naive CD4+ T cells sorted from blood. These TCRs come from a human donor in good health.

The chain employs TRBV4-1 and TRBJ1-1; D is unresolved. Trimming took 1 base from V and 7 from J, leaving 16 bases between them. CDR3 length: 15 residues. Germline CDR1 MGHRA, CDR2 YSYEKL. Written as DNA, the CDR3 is TGCGCCAGCAGCCAAGGGCGTCGGGGTAGAGGTGAAGCTTTCTTT. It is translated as CASSQGRRGRGEAFF.

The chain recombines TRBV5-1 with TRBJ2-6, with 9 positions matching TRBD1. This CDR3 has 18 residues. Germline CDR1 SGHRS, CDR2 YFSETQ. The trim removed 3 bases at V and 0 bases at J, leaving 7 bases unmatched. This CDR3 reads CASSWGLQGASGANVLTF. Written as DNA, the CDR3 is TGCGCCAGCAGCTGGGGGTTACAGGGGGCCTCTGGGGCCAACGTCCTGACTTTC.

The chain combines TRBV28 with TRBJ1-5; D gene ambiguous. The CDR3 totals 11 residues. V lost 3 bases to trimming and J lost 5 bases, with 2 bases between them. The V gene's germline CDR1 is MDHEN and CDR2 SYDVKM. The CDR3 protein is CASSFDQPQHF. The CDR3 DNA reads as TGTGCCAGCAGTTTCGATCAGCCCCAGCATTTT.

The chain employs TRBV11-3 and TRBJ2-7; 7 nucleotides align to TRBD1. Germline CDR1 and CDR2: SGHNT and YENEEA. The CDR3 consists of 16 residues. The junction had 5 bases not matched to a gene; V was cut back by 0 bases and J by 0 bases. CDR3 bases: TGTGCCAGCAGCTTAGATCTACAGGGGATCTCCTACGAGCAGTACTTC. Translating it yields CASSLDLQGISYEQYF.

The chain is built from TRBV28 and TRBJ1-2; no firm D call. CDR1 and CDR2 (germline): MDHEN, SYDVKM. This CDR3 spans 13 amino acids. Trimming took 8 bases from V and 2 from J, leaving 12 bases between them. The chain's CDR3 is CASAKTPNYGYTF. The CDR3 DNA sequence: TGTGCCAGCGCCAAGACGCCCAACTATGGCTACACCTTC.

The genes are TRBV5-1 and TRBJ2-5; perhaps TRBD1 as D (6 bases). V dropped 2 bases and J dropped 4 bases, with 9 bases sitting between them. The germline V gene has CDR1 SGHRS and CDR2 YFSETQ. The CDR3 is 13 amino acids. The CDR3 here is CASSFRGPETQYF. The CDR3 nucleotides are TGCGCCAGCAGCTTCAGGGGTCCAGAGACCCAGTACTTC.

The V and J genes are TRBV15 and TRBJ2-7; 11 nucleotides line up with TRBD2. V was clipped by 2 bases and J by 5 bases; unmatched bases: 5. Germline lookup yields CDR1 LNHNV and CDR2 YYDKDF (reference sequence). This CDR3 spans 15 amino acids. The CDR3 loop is CATSRTSGSRHEQYF. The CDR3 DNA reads TGTGCCACCAGCAGAACTAGCGGGAGTCGCCACGAGCAGTACTTC.

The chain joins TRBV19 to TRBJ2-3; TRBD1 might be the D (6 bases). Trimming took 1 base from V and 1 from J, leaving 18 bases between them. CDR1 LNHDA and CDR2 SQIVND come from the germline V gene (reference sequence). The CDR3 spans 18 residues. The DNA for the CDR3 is TGTGCCAGTAGTATAGTCCCAGGACAGACTGCCCGCACAGATACGCAGTATTTT. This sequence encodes CASSIVPGQTARTDTQYF.

CDR3 in amino acids: CASSWGRLAGPETQYF. CDR3 nucleotides: TGTGCCAGCAGCTGGGGGAGACTAGCGGGACCAGAGACCCAGTACTTC. V usage is TRBV11-2 and J usage is TRBJ2-5; 11 nucleotides align to TRBD2. J gave up 4 bases and V 4 bases, and 8 bases lay outside the gene matches. CDR1 and CDR2 from the germline V gene are SGHAT and FQNNGV. This CDR3 is built from 16 residues. Together with reference TRBV11-2 and TRBJ2-5, the CDR3 gives the full variable domain: EAGVAQSPRYKIIEKRQSVAFWCNPISGHATLYWYQQILGQGPKLLIQFQNNGVVDDSQLPKDRFSAERLKGVDSTLKIQPAKLEDSAVYLCASSWGRLAGPETQYFGPGTRLLVL.

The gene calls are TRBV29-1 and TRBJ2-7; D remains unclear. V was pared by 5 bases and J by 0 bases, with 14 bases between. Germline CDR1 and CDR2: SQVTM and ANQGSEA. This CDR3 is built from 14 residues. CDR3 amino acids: CSVSDTSSSYEQYF. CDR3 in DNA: TGCAGCGTTTCAGATACATCGAGCTCCTACGAGCAGTACTTC.

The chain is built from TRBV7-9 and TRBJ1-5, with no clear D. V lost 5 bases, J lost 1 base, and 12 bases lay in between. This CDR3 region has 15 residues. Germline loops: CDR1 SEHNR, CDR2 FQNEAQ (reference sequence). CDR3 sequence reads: CASSPGSRSNQPQHF. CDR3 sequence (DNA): TGTGCCAGCAGCCCCGGGTCTCGCAGCAATCAGCCCCAGCATTTT.

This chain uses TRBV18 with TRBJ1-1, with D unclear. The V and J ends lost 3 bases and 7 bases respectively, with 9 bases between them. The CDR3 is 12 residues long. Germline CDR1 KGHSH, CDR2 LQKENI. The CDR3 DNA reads TGTGCCAGCTCACCCCGAGTTTTTGAAGCTTTCTTT. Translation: CASSPRVFEAFF.

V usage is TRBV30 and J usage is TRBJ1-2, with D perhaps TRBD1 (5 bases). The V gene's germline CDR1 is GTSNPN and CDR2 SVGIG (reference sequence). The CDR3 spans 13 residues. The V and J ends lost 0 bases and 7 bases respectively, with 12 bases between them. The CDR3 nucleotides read TGTGCCTGGAGTGTACTCAGGGAGGGTGGCTACACCTTC. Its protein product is CAWSVLREGGYTF.

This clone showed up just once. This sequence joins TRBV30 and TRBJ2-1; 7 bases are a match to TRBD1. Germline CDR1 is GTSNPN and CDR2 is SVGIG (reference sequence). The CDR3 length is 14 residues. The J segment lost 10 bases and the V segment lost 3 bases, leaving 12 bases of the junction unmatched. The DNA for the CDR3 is TGTGCCTGGAGGGGACAGACTAATCTTGTGGAGCAGTTCTTC. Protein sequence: CAWRGQTNLVEQFF.

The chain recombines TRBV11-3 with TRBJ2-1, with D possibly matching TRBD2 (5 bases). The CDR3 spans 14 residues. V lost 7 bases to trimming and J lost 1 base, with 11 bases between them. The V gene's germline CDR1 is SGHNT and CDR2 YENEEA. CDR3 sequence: CASTPGDSYNEQFF. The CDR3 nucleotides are TGTGCCAGCACCCCCGGGGATTCCTACAATGAGCAGTTCTTC.

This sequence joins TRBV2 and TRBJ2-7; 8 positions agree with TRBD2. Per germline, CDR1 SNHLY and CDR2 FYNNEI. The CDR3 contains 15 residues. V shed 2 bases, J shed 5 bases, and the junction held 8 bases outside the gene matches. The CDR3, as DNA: TGTGCCAGCAGTGAATTCGCGGGAGGCTACGACGAGCAGTACTTC. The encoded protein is CASSEFAGGYDEQYF.

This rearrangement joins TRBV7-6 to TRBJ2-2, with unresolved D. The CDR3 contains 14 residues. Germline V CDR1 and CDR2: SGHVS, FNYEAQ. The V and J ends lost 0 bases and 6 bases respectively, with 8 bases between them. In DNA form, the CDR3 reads TGTGCCAGCAGCTTAGCGCAGGCTGCCGGGGAGCTGTTTTTT. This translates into CASSLAQAAGELFF.

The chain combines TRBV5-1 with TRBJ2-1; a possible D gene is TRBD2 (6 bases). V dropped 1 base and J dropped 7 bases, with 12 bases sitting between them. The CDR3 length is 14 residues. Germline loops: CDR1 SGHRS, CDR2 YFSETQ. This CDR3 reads CASSLLTSWNEQFF. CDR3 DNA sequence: TGCGCCAGCAGCTTGTTAACTAGCTGGAATGAGCAGTTCTTC.

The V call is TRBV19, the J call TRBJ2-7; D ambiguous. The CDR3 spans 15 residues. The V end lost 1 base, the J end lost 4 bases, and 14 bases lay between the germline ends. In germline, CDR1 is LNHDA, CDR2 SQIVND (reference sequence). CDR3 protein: CASSIGGNVRYEQYF. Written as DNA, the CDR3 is TGTGCCAGTAGTATAGGAGGTAATGTGAGGTACGAGCAGTACTTC.